The rows below give T cell receptor beta chains drawn from one sample of a study of early T cells in non-severe SARS-CoV-2 infection. Using its own MiXCR run on the 5' RACE reads, TCRdb lists one record per CDR3 protein. The table includes tens of thousands of distinct CDR3 sequences, about an eighth detected once. Sequencing used whole blood. The receptors come from an adult who was a healthcare worker with PCR-confirmed SARS-CoV-2 infection or an uninfected control (not recorded which). Each CDR3 is given with its conserved first and last residue. A D gene is named only where the DNA matches it firmly. A row's size may be missing; if present it is once, few, many or a size class.

size | J | V | D | length | CDR3 | DNA
many | TRBJ1-2 | TRBV12-3/TRBV12-4 | . | 15 | CASSLAGGVIYGYTF | TGTGCCAGCAGTTTGGCTGGGGGCGTCATCTATGGCTACACCTTC
. | TRBJ1-1 | TRBV5-1 | . | 14 | CASSLAIRGTEAFF | TGCGCCAGCAGCTTGGCCATCAGGGGCACTGAAGCTTTCTTT
many | TRBJ1-5 | TRBV20-1 | . | 11 | CSARTGGPQHF | TGCAGTGCCAGGACCGGGGGGCCCCAGCATTTT
. | TRBJ1-5 | TRBV6-5 | TRBD1 | 15 | CASSLDRAGGQPQHF | TGTGCCAGCAGCCTCGACAGGGCAGGAGGTCAGCCCCAGCATTTT
few | TRBJ2-3 | TRBV20-1 | . | 15 | CSARPGLQGADTQYF | TGCAGTGCTAGACCGGGACTCCAAGGGGCAGATACGCAGTATTTT
many | TRBJ2-2 | TRBV6-2/TRBV6-3 | . | 13 | CASNQGRPGELFF | TGTGCCAGCAACCAGGGAAGACCCGGGGAGCTGTTTTTT
. | TRBJ1-3 | TRBV12-5 | . | 13 | CASGPGLGNTIYF | TGTGCTAGTGGTCCGGGCCTCGGAAACACCATATATTTT
few | TRBJ2-1 | TRBV29-1 | . | 12 | CSHGGPTFEQFF | TGCAGCCACGGGGGGCCCACTTTTGAGCAGTTCTTC
few | TRBJ2-1 | TRBV9 | . | 16 | CASSVGSGSSYNEQFF | TGTGCCAGCAGCGTAGGTTCCGGAAGCTCCTACAATGAGCAGTTCTTC
many | TRBJ2-7 | TRBV10-3 | TRBD2 | 11 | CAISDGREQYF | TGTGCCATCAGTGACGGGAGGGAGCAGTACTTC
few | TRBJ1-2 | TRBV5-4 | TRBD1 | 15 | CASSLDRAARYGYTF | TGTGCCAGCAGCCTCGACAGGGCCGCTCGCTATGGCTACACCTTC
. | TRBJ1-2 | TRBV3-1 | . | 12 | CASSGVSYGYTF | TGTGCCAGCAGCGGGGTAAGCTATGGCTACACCTTC
. | TRBJ2-5 | TRBV4-3 | TRBD2 | 18 | CASSQGAPGLAGGETQYF | TGCGCCAGCAGCCAAGGGGCCCCCGGACTAGCGGGGGGGGAGACCCAGTACTTC
. | TRBJ2-1 | TRBV20-1 | TRBD2 | 15 | CSARPRGVLYNEQFF | TGCAGTGCTAGACCCCGGGGGGTCCTCTACAATGAGCAGTTCTTC
many | TRBJ2-2 | TRBV14 | TRBD1 | 16 | CASSPPGQGRHGELFF | TGTGCCAGCAGCCCTCCGGGACAGGGAAGGCACGGGGAGCTGTTTTTT
. | TRBJ2-3 | TRBV7-3 | . | 14 | CASSLDSSAATQYF | TGTGCCAGCAGCTTGGACTCGTCTGCCGCGACGCAGTATTTT
many | TRBJ1-6 | TRBV10-3 | . | 12 | CAIRAGTSPLHF | TGTGCCATCAGGGCAGGGACTTCACCCCTCCACTTT
. | TRBJ1-1 | TRBV4-2 | TRBD1 | 14 | CASSQGQGISEAFF | TGTGCCAGCAGCCAGGGACAGGGGATATCCGAAGCTTTCTTT
. | TRBJ1-2 | TRBV27 | . | 13 | CASKVQGNYGYTF | TGTGCCAGCAAAGTTCAGGGAAACTATGGCTACACCTTC
few | TRBJ2-3 | TRBV5-3 | TRBD2 | 20 | CARSPQPRLAGMTGTDTQYF | TGTGCCAGAAGCCCTCAACCTCGACTAGCGGGGATGACTGGCACAGATACGCAGTATTTT
many | TRBJ1-1 | TRBV7-8 | . | 13 | CASSLVGNTEAFF | TGTGCCAGCAGCTTAGTCGGGAACACTGAAGCTTTCTTT
. | TRBJ2-5 | TRBV12-3/TRBV12-4 | . | 12 | CASSMGKETQYF | TGTGCCAGCAGTATGGGGAAAGAGACCCAGTACTTC
many | TRBJ1-1 | TRBV7-9 | . | 13 | CASSFGTTTEAFF | TGTGCCAGCAGCTTTGGTACGACCACTGAAGCTTTCTTT
many | TRBJ1-1 | TRBV12-3/TRBV12-4 | . | 14 | CASTLGVGQTEAFF | TGTGCCAGCACCCTCGGAGTCGGGCAAACTGAAGCTTTCTTT
. | TRBJ2-1 | TRBV7-2 | TRBD2 | 17 | CASSTSSGDLSYNEQFF | TGTGCCAGCAGCACGAGTAGCGGGGACCTCTCCTACAATGAGCAGTTCTTC
few | TRBJ1-2 | TRBV10-2 | . | 12 | CASSWENYGYTF | TGCGCCAGCAGTTGGGAGAACTATGGCTACACCTTC
few | TRBJ2-3 | TRBV10-2 | . | 17 | CASSEPWGGAGTDTQYF | TGCGCCAGCAGTGAGCCTTGGGGGGGGGCTGGCACAGATACGCAGTATTTT
few | TRBJ1-2 | TRBV30 | . | 12 | CAWSEDNYGYTF | TGTGCCTGGAGTGAGGATAATTATGGCTACACCTTC
. | TRBJ2-5 | TRBV3-1 | . | 13 | CASSPTSQGTQYF | TGTGCCAGCAGCCCCACTAGCCAGGGGACCCAGTACTTC
many | TRBJ2-7 | TRBV18 | . | 12 | CASSPDSYEQYF | TGTGCCAGCTCACCTGATTCCTACGAGCAGTACTTC
. | TRBJ2-3 | TRBV29-1 | . | 14 | CSVGGSRGTDTQYF | TGCAGCGTTGGGGGGAGTCGTGGCACAGATACGCAGTATTTT
. | TRBJ2-3 | TRBV20-1 | TRBD1 | 10 | CSVPGQPQYF | TGCAGTGTGCCGGGACAGCCGCAGTATTTT
. | TRBJ2-3 | TRBV7-8 | . | 14 | CASSRRASTDTQYF | TGTGCCAGCAGCCGAAGAGCTAGCACAGATACGCAGTATTTT
. | TRBJ2-7 | TRBV7-6 | TRBD1 | 12 | CASSLQGDEQYF | TGTGCCAGCAGCTTACAGGGGGACGAGCAGTACTTC
many | TRBJ1-5 | TRBV19 | . | 14 | CASMVLGGNQPQHF | TGTGCCAGTATGGTTCTGGGGGGGAATCAGCCCCAGCATTTT
few | TRBJ2-2 | TRBV6-5 | . | 15 | CASSYSRGNTGELFF | TGTGCCAGCAGTTACTCGAGGGGAAACACCGGGGAGCTGTTTTTT
many | TRBJ1-3 | TRBV20-1 | . | 13 | CSAVAGAGNTIYF | TGCAGTGCAGTGGCGGGTGCGGGAAACACCATATATTTT
many | TRBJ2-7 | TRBV29-1 | TRBD2 | 13 | CSVGLAGRIEQYF | TGCAGCGTTGGCCTAGCGGGGCGCATCGAGCAGTACTTC